Here is one TCR beta chain with its context. Its antigen is not known. This entry belongs to a study of cytomegalovirus exposure and HLA in healthy donors. Study at large: Clustering assigned around 77% of the roughly 430 genotyped donors to the Caucasian-associated ancestry cluster.

Trimming removed 5 bases at V and 2 bases at J, with 9 bases between. CDR3 length: 14 amino acids. The germline V gene encodes CDR1 LNHDA and CDR2 SQIVND (reference sequence). General study findings and limits: A later analysis reportedly identified an Asian-associated ancestry cluster as carrying fewer N-insertions than the roughly 700-donor mean. TCR beta V- and J-gene trimming, according to a later analysis, was linked to a missense DCLRE1C variant.

Primers: 60 Vbeta forward and 13 Jbeta reverse. Generated by immunoSEQ multiplex PCR, the TCRdb table keeps only in-frame clones and is missing some. The sample shows 150,000 to 200,000 clones, around 81% of them seen only once. The chain couples TRBV19 to TRBJ1-4; tentatively, D is TRBD1 (5 bases). Sequenced: PBMCs. This clonotype originated in a man aged 40-55 years in good health and CMV-seronegative. CDR3 bases: TGTGCCAGTAGTGCGCGGGGGACTAATGAAAAACTGTTTTTT. Translating it yields CASSARGTNEKLFF.